This T cell receptor beta chain is drawn from a study of blood T cell repertoires in COVID-19. About the study: The United States, Italy and Spain were the sources of the acute and convalescent COVID-19 samples. PBMCs, B-cell-depleted T cells, or T cells were the source of the cDNA or gDNA that made up the material.

How the authors handled the data: Reference gene primer amplification yielded estimated nucleated cell counts. Produced via immunoSEQ multiplex PCR; TCRdb's table is partial and in-frame only. V, J and clone size are taken as reported in that table, and D and trimming were inferred from the DNA itself. The sample has 250,000 to 400,000 clones, 87% seen once. The length of the CDR3 is 11 residues. Trimming removed 5 bases at V and 5 bases at J, with 9 bases between. Germline V gene data show CDR1 as GTSNPN and CDR2 as SVGIG (reference sequence). Input material: peripheral blood. V and J are TRBV30 and TRBJ1-1; D is undetermined. This TCR was sampled from a man aged 45-65 years with active or convalescent COVID-19. Written as DNA, the CDR3 is TGTGCCTGGGGGAGGGTAACTGAAGCTTTCTTT. Amino acids: CAWGRVTEAFF. Looking up the rest from reference TRBV30 and TRBJ1-1 gives the full variable domain: SQTIHQWPATLVQPVGSPLSLECTVEGTSNPNLYWYRQAAGRGLQLLFYSVGIGQISSEVPQNLSASRPQDRQFILSSKKLLLSDSGFYLCAWGRVTEAFFGQGTRLTVV.